One sample yielded the 27 T cell receptor beta chains listed below, sequenced in a study of T cell responses to AZD1222 COVID-19 vaccine (dated by TCRdb to about 2021). Libraries were prepared through the immunoSEQ multiplex PCR assay. TCRdb took over this immuneACCESS table, retaining in-frame rearrangements with V and J assigned. Such tables are incomplete; in checked studies, under half of the missing clones stem from an unresolved V gene, and the remainder is unexplained. In all, the sample holds around 150,000 clones, and around 90% of those were seen once. The top ten hold 1.9% of the sample. Per the publication, the time point label means: baseline before first vaccination. The specimen comprised peripheral blood, sampled on day 0 of AZD1222 vaccination. The origin of the receptors is an adult in good health.

The chain carries TRBV13 and TRBJ1-6; no definite D call. Germline CDR1 is PRHDT and CDR2 is FYEKMQ (reference sequence). V lost 6 bases and J 7 bases, leaving 10 bases between the germline ends. CDR3 length equals 13 residues. The CDR3: CASRGGSNSPLHF. The CDR3 DNA follows: TGTGCCAGCAGAGGAGGGAGCAATTCACCCCTCCACTTT.

This chain connects TRBV6-6 to TRBJ2-1, with 10 bases fitting TRBD2. Germline CDR1 reads MNHNY; CDR2 reads SVGAGI (reference sequence). V trimming: 6 bases; J trimming: 12 bases; junction bases outside the gene matches: 29. This CDR3 spans 20 amino acids. The CDR3 coding sequence is TGTGCCAGCAGCCCCCACCTAGGGACTAGCGATAAGCAAATCCTTGGGGGGCAGTTCTTC. It translates to CASSPHLGTSDKQILGGQFF.

The rearrangement uses TRBV2 and TRBJ1-3; TRBD1 aligns across 8 bases. With 6 bases clipped from V and 2 bases from J, the junction kept 15 bases outside the gene matches. The CDR3 spans 18 residues. CDR1 and CDR2 from the germline V gene are SNHLY and FYNNEI. CDR3 DNA: TGTGCCAGCAGCGACCAGGGGGCGCGCGGCAGACCTGGAAACACCATATATTTT. Encoded protein: CASSDQGARGRPGNTIYF. Full variable domain (rest looked up from reference TRBV2 and TRBJ1-3): EPEVTQTPSHQVTQMGQEVILRCVPISNHLYFYWYRQILGQKVEFLVSFYNNEISEKSEIFDDQFSVERPDGSNFTLKIRSTKLEDSAMYFCASSDQGARGRPGNTIYFGEGSWLTVV.

The chain combines TRBV10-1 with TRBJ1-3; possibly TRBD1 for D (5 bases). V lost 8 bases, J lost 4 bases, and 12 bases lay in between. Per the germline V gene, CDR1 is WNHNN and CDR2 is SYGVQD (reference sequence). The CDR3 is 13 amino acids. The CDR3 loop reads CASPKRQGNTIYF. The CDR3 DNA reads as TGCGCCAGCCCCAAACGACAGGGAAACACCATATATTTT.

The J gene is TRBJ2-5, the V gene TRBV6-5; D gene ambiguous. The CDR3 sequence is 11 residues long. The germline V gene encodes CDR1 MNHEY and CDR2 SVGAGI. Trimming removed 6 bases at V and 5 bases at J, with 7 bases between. The CDR3 region has the DNA TGTGCCAGCAGCCACTCGGAGACCCAGTACTTC. Encoded protein: CASSHSETQYF.

This clone was found a few times. This chain links TRBV28 with TRBJ1-2, with D unclear. The CDR3 length is 14 residues. V lost 1 base to trimming and J lost 8 bases, with 14 bases between them. CDR1 is MDHEN, CDR2 SYDVKM, per germline. For the CDR3, the DNA is TGTGCCAGCAGTTTATTATCCTCTAGCAGAGGCTACACCTTC. Encoded protein: CASSLLSSSRGYTF.

The chain combines TRBV29-1 with TRBJ2-1, with TRBD1 matching over 8 bases. The CDR3 covers 15 residues. Germline CDR1 and CDR2: SQVTM and ANQGSEA. V was pared by 7 bases and J by 0 bases, with 8 bases of the junction left unmatched. DNA for the CDR3: TGCAGCGCTGGACAGGGACAGAGCTCCTACAATGAGCAGTTCTTC. It specifies CSAGQGQSSYNEQFF.

This clone appeared a single time. The rearrangement joins TRBV6-1 to TRBJ1-2; tentative D call: TRBD1 (5 bases). The CDR3 is 13 amino acids. CDR1 is MNHNS and CDR2 is SASEGT in the germline V gene. V lost 0 bases, J lost 8 bases, and 10 bases lay in between. CDR3 DNA: TGTGCCAGCAGTGAAGCAGGGGTGAGGGGCTACACCTTC. It specifies CASSEAGVRGYTF.

The chain couples TRBV6-5 to TRBJ2-7; D may be TRBD1 (5 bases). Trimming removed 2 bases at V and 3 bases at J, with 8 bases between. The CDR3 contains 13 residues. Looked up from germline, CDR1 is MNHEY and CDR2 is SVGAGI. In nucleotides, the CDR3 is TGTGCCAGCAGTTACGACAGCTTCTACGAGCAGTACTTC. Translating gives CASSYDSFYEQYF.

V usage is TRBV5-1 and J usage is TRBJ1-6; no definite D call. Germline CDR1 reads SGHRS; CDR2 reads YFSETQ. Between the trimmed V and J ends, which lost 0 bases and 9 bases, there was a span of 10 bases. The CDR3 totals 14 residues. In DNA form, the CDR3 reads TGCGCCAGCAGCTTGGACGGATTAGGTTCACCCCTCCACTTT. Protein sequence: CASSLDGLGSPLHF.

Notes on this clone: Other DNA sequences within the sample encode an identical CDR3. The rearrangement joins TRBV12-3 or TRBV12-4 to TRBJ1-1; D is undetermined. Trimming took 2 bases from V and 1 from J, leaving 5 bases between them. This CDR3 spans 13 amino acids. The CDR3 loop is CASSLRENTEAFF. In DNA form, the CDR3 reads TGTGCCAGCAGTTTACGGGAGAACACTGAAGCTTTCTTT.

The rearrangement uses TRBV5-1 and TRBJ1-2, with D unclear. Germline V gene lookup returns CDR1 SGHRS and CDR2 YFSETQ. Trimming took off 1 base at V and 0 bases at J, with 13 bases between the two ends. There are 16 residues in the CDR3. The CDR3 spells CASSLNYGRANYGYTF. The CDR3 nucleotides are TGCGCCAGCAGCTTGAATTATGGCAGAGCTAACTATGGCTACACCTTC.

The table lists this clone with a few counts. This chain connects TRBV12-5 to TRBJ1-6, with D possibly matching TRBD1 (5 bases). CDR1 is LGHNT and CDR2 is FRNRAP in the germline V gene. The CDR3 is made up of 14 amino acids. With 5 bases removed from V and 5 bases from J, the gap between germline ends came to 10 bases. The CDR3 loop is CASGPQGNNSPLHF. CDR3 nucleotides: TGTGCTAGTGGTCCGCAGGGTAATAATTCACCCCTCCACTTT. Together with reference TRBV12-5 and TRBJ1-6, the CDR3 gives the full variable domain: DARVTQTPRHKVTEMGQEVTMRCQPILGHNTVFWYRQTMMQGLELLAYFRNRAPLDDSGMPKDRFSAEMPDATLATLKIQPSEPRDSAVYFCASGPQGNNSPLHFGNGTRLTVT.

The chain has TRBV6-1 and TRBJ2-3, with D tentatively TRBD2 (6 bases). Germline V gene lookup returns CDR1 MNHNS and CDR2 SASEGT. V lost 2 bases and J 7 bases, leaving 13 bases between the germline ends. There are 14 residues in the CDR3. Here the CDR3 DNA reads TGTGCCAGCAGTGAAAAGGGACTCTTGAATACGCAGTATTTT. The encoded protein is CASSEKGLLNTQYF.

The chain links TRBV7-2 to TRBJ1-5; D gene unclear. CDR3 length: 13 amino acids. From germline, CDR1 is SGHTA and CDR2 FQGNSA. Trimming took 1 base from V and 6 from J, leaving 7 bases between them. CDR3 protein: CASSLVGVQPQHF. The CDR3 DNA is TGTGCCAGCAGCTTAGTCGGGGTTCAGCCCCAGCATTTT.

The rearrangement links TRBV7-6 to TRBJ1-3; D call uncertain. This CDR3 region has 15 residues. The V and J ends lost 4 bases and 0 bases respectively, with 10 bases between them. Germline lookup yields CDR1 SGHVS and CDR2 FNYEAQ. This chain's CDR3 is CASSSPYSSGNTIYF. The CDR3 DNA sequence: TGTGCCAGCAGCTCACCTTATAGCTCTGGAAACACCATATATTTT.

This chain joins TRBV5-5 and TRBJ1-2; TRBD1 is a possible D gene (6 bases). The CDR3 extends over 13 amino acids. Trimming took 3 bases from V and 2 from J, leaving 8 bases between them. Germline V lookup: CDR1 SGHKS, CDR2 YYEKEE (reference sequence). The CDR3 DNA is TGTGCCAGCAGCTGGACAGAAAACTATGGCTACACCTTC. Protein sequence: CASSWTENYGYTF.

The chain joins TRBV19 to TRBJ2-2, with 12 bases matching TRBD2. This CDR3 is built from 16 residues. The germline V gene has CDR1 LNHDA and CDR2 SQIVND (reference sequence). V lost 3 bases to trimming and J lost 7 bases; unmatched junction nucleotides: 6. CDR3 region: CASSMLAGGPIGELFF. In DNA form, the CDR3 reads TGTGCCAGTAGTATGCTAGCGGGAGGGCCGATCGGGGAGCTGTTTTTT. Combining the CDR3 with reference TRBV19 and TRBJ2-2 gives the whole variable domain DGGITQSPKYLFRKEGQNVTLSCEQNLNHDAMYWYRQDPGQGLRLIYYSQIVNDFQKGDIAEGYSVSREKKESFPLTVTSAQKNPTAFYLCASSMLAGGPIGELFFGEGSRLTVL.

This rearrangement joins TRBV7-3 to TRBJ2-3, with 8 positions matching TRBD2. This CDR3 has 16 amino acids. V shed 5 bases and J 0 bases; nucleotides not matched to a gene: 7. CDR1 is SGHTA, CDR2 FQGTGA, per germline. The CDR3 is CASSPRSGGSTDTQYF. The CDR3 region has the DNA TGTGCCAGCAGCCCCCGGAGCGGGGGAAGCACAGATACGCAGTATTTT. Based on the CDR3 plus reference TRBV7-3 and TRBJ2-3, the full variable domain is GAGVSQTPSNKVTEKGKYVELRCDPISGHTALYWYRQSLGQGPEFLIYFQGTGAADDSGLPNDRFFAVRPEGSVSTLKIQRTERGDSAVYLCASSPRSGGSTDTQYFGPGTRLTVL.

V is TRBV4-1 and J is TRBJ1-2, with D perhaps matching TRBD1 (5 bases). The CDR3 consists of 13 residues. V lost 4 bases, J lost 4 bases, and 10 bases lay in between. The germline gives CDR1 MGHRA, CDR2 YSYEKL. The CDR3 region has the DNA TGCGCCAGCAGCCCTGAGACAGTCTATGGCTACACCTTC. Amino acids: CASSPETVYGYTF.

The CDR3 DNA sequence: TGCGCCAGCAGCTCTCTTACAGGGTTAAAGACTGAAGCTTTCTTT. Translating gives CASSSLTGLKTEAFF. This chain joins TRBV5-1 and TRBJ1-1; maybe TRBD1 (6 bases). This CDR3 contains 15 residues. Trimming left V 3 bases short and J 5 bases short, with 17 bases between. From germline, CDR1 is SGHRS and CDR2 YFSETQ.

In this sample, this clone turned up once. The chain employs TRBV20-1 and TRBJ2-4; D might be TRBD1 or TRBD2, each matching 5 bases. The CDR3 is made up of 16 amino acids. Per the germline V gene, CDR1 is DFQATT and CDR2 is SNEGSKA (reference sequence). The V end was cut by 3 bases, the J end by 1 base, with 16 bases between. The CDR3 DNA sequence: TGCAGTGCTAGTCTGTCCAGGGAGAGGGCCAAAAACATTCAGTACTTC. This sequence encodes CSASLSRERAKNIQYF.

This chain uses TRBV27 with TRBJ1-5; D is unclear. Germline V gene sequence: CDR1 MNHEY, CDR2 SMNVEV (reference sequence). Trimming left V 2 bases short and J 4 bases short, with 15 bases between. This CDR3 is built from 16 residues. DNA for the CDR3: TGTGCCAGCAGTTTAGCTGGTTGGCGGGAAAATCAGCCCCAGCATTTT. It is translated as CASSLAGWRENQPQHF.

The CDR3 DNA reads as TGTGCCAGCAGTCAAAGGACAGGGACGGCGTATGGCTACACCTTC. This encodes CASSQRTGTAYGYTF. J is TRBJ1-2 and V is TRBV6-5; 8 bases map to TRBD1. This CDR3 region has 15 residues. The germline V gene encodes CDR1 MNHEY and CDR2 SVGAGI. Losses at the gene ends were 5 bases for V and 5 bases for J; bases not matched to a gene: 10.

This clone showed up just a few times. The J gene is TRBJ1-2, the V gene TRBV28; D unclear. Germline-derived CDR1 and CDR2 are MDHEN and SYDVKM. Trimming left V 8 bases short and J 4 bases short, with 11 bases between. The length of the CDR3 is 12 residues. The CDR3 nucleotides read TGTGCCAGCGCGGACGGCCTCTATGGCTACACCTTC. Its protein product is CASADGLYGYTF.

V usage is TRBV16 and J usage is TRBJ1-1; D is possibly TRBD1 (5 bases). This CDR3 has 12 amino acids. V was shortened by 7 bases and J by 4 bases, with 10 bases between the two germline ends. The V gene's germline CDR1 is KGHSY and CDR2 FQNENV. CDR3 in amino acids: CASKLGTTEAFF. The CDR3 bases are TGTGCCAGCAAGCTAGGGACCACTGAAGCTTTCTTT.

The J gene is TRBJ2-7, the V gene TRBV28; no definite D call. Germline values: CDR1 MDHEN, CDR2 SYDVKM. Trimming took off 10 bases at V and 4 bases at J, with 14 bases between the two ends. The CDR3 runs 12 residues. This CDR3 reads CATRSYWYEQYF. Here the CDR3 DNA reads TGTGCCACCCGCAGTTACTGGTACGAGCAGTACTTC.